This T cell receptor beta chain was sequenced during a study of T cell responses to AZD1222 COVID-19 vaccine. Germline V gene sequence: CDR1 SGHNT, CDR2 YYREEE (reference sequence). The CDR3 is made up of 13 amino acids. V shed 0 bases, J shed 8 bases, and the junction held 3 bases outside the gene matches. Method: immunoSEQ multiplex PCR; TCRdb's copy keeps in-frame clones and lacks some. The repertoire holds about 85,000 clones, with approximately 89% as singletons. This clonotype was sampled from an adult in good health. The chain links TRBV5-4 to TRBJ1-2; TRBD1 aligns across 8 bases. The sequenced sample was peripheral blood, obtained on day 0 of AZD1222 vaccination. CDR3 region: CASSLVGQGGYTF. CDR3 in DNA: TGTGCCAGCAGCTTGGTAGGACAGGGCGGCTACACCTTC.